The 15 T cell receptor beta chains listed next were all sequenced from one sample in a study of shared clonotypes between healthy human individuals. Profiled with immunoSEQ multiplex PCR; TCRdb holds only in-frame clones, not every one. This table has some 2,400,000 clones, 90% to 96% appearing once. Sample: naive CD4+ T cells sorted from blood. As to subset: CD45RA+ positively selected. The receptors come from a man between 18 and 29 years old in good health.

The V gene is TRBV30, the J gene TRBJ2-2; 7 nucleotides line up with TRBD2. The ends lost 3 bases at V and 0 bases at J; junction bases unmatched: 1. Per the germline V gene, CDR1 is GTSNPN and CDR2 is SVGIG (reference sequence). CDR3 length: 14 amino acids. CDR3: CAWSGRTNTGELFF. CDR3 bases: TGTGCCTGGAGCGGGAGGACGAACACCGGGGAGCTGTTTTTT.

The gene calls are TRBV4-1 and TRBJ2-3; 9 bases align to TRBD1. Germline CDR1 and CDR2: MGHRA and YSYEKL. The CDR3 totals 16 residues. J gave up 3 bases and V 3 bases, and 7 bases lay outside the gene matches. The CDR3 DNA follows: TGCGCCAGCAGCCAGGGACAGGGTGGTTGGACAGATACGCAGTATTTT. The encoded protein is CASSQGQGGWTDTQYF.

The CDR3 here is CSARASNEQYF. The CDR3 bases are TGCAGTGCTAGAGCGTCCAACGAGCAGTACTTC. The chain uses TRBV20-1 and TRBJ2-7; no firm D call. The CDR3 is 11 residues long. Germline loops: CDR1 DFQATT, CDR2 SNEGSKA (reference sequence). The V end lost 1 base, the J end lost 5 bases, and 6 bases lay between the germline ends.

The chain recombines TRBV4-1 with TRBJ2-1, with D perhaps TRBD2 (6 bases). The CDR3 extends over 16 amino acids. CDR1 MGHRA and CDR2 YSYEKL come from the germline V gene. The germline V and J ends were trimmed by 2 bases and 7 bases, with 18 bases remaining between them. CDR3 amino acids: CASSQNPSVGRNEQFF. CDR3 nucleotides: TGCGCCAGCAGCCAAAACCCTAGCGTCGGACGGAATGAGCAGTTCTTC.

The J gene is TRBJ1-5, the V gene TRBV2, with D perhaps matching TRBD1 (5 bases). Germline V CDR1 and CDR2: SNHLY, FYNNEI. V was clipped by 5 bases and J by 2 bases, with 13 bases between them. This CDR3 has 15 residues. The CDR3 sequence is CASSFLGVGNQPQHF. The DNA for the CDR3 is TGTGCCAGCAGTTTCCTAGGGGTGGGCAATCAGCCCCAGCATTTT.

The chain employs TRBV7-6 and TRBJ2-7; 10 nucleotides agree with TRBD2. This CDR3 has 14 residues. Trimming at V came to 5 bases and at J to 6 bases, leaving 7 bases not matched to a gene. Germline CDR1 is SGHVS and CDR2 is FNYEAQ. CDR3 DNA: TGTGCCAGCAGCCCCCGGCTAGCGGGAGTCGAGCAGTACTTC. Amino acids: CASSPRLAGVEQYF. Looking up the rest from reference TRBV7-6 and TRBJ2-7 gives the full variable domain: GAGVSQSPRYKVTKRGQDVALRCDPISGHVSLYWYRQALGQGPEFLTYFNYEAQQDKSGLPNDRFSAERPEGSISTLTIQRTEQRDSAMYRCASSPRLAGVEQYFGPGTRLTVT.

Concerning this clone itself: Other DNA sequences in the same sample also yield this CDR3. The chain employs TRBV30 and TRBJ2-3, with D uncertain. The CDR3 length is 12 residues. Germline V gene sequence: CDR1 GTSNPN, CDR2 SVGIG (reference sequence). V dropped 2 bases and J dropped 0 bases, with 3 bases sitting between them. CDR3 protein: CAWSQSTDTQYF. DNA for the CDR3: TGTGCCTGGAGTCAGAGCACAGATACGCAGTATTTT. Full variable domain (remainder filled in from reference TRBV30 and TRBJ2-3): SQTIHQWPATLVQPVGSPLSLECTVEGTSNPNLYWYRQAAGRGLQLLFYSVGIGQISSEVPQNLSASRPQDRQFILSSKKLLLSDSGFYLCAWSQSTDTQYFGPGTRLTVL.

V gene TRBV5-5 combines with J gene TRBJ1-3; 9 bases line up with TRBD1. Germline V gene sequence: CDR1 SGHKS, CDR2 YYEKEE (reference sequence). V lost 0 bases and J lost 3; bases outside the gene matches: 1. This CDR3 has 15 amino acids. CDR3 DNA sequence: TGTGCCAGCAGCTTGGCGGGACAGGGTGGAAACACCATATATTTT. It codes for CASSLAGQGGNTIYF. Complete variable domain (other parts from reference TRBV5-5 and TRBJ1-3): DAGVTQSPTHLIKTRGQQVTLRCSPISGHKSVSWYQQVLGQGPQFIFQYYEKEERGRGNFPDRFSARQFPNYSSELNVNALLLGDSALYLCASSLAGQGGNTIYFGEGSWLTVV.

The chain links TRBV2 to TRBJ2-6, with D possibly TRBD2 on 5 matching bases. The CDR3 consists of 14 residues. Germline assignment: CDR1 SNHLY and CDR2 FYNNEI. The ends were cut back, 6 bases at V and 5 bases at J, with 11 bases in the middle. The CDR3 sequence: CASSGTGWANVLTF. CDR3 DNA: TGTGCCAGCAGCGGCACGGGGTGGGCCAACGTCCTGACTTTC.

The chain joins TRBV5-1 to TRBJ2-1, with TRBD1 as a possible D gene (5 bases). The V gene's germline CDR1 is SGHRS and CDR2 YFSETQ. The CDR3 extends over 16 amino acids. Trimming removed 0 bases at V and 1 base at J, with 11 bases between. CDR3: CASSLASRASYNEQFF. CDR3 nucleotides: TGCGCCAGCAGCTTGGCCAGCAGGGCGTCCTACAATGAGCAGTTCTTC.

The chain joins TRBV9 to TRBJ2-7; D gene unclear. Germline CDR1 SGDLS, CDR2 YYNGEE. The V end lost 0 bases, the J end lost 0 bases, and 10 bases lay between the germline ends. The CDR3 has 15 residues. CDR3 residues: CASSVDGHSSYEQYF. The CDR3, as DNA: TGTGCCAGCAGCGTAGATGGCCACTCCTCCTACGAGCAGTACTTC.

V is TRBV5-6 and J is TRBJ1-6; 7 nucleotides align to TRBD1. The J segment lost 7 bases and the V segment lost 4 bases, leaving 8 bases of the junction unmatched. The CDR3 spans 15 residues. Germline assignment: CDR1 SGHDT and CDR2 YYEEEE. CDR3 coding DNA: TGTGCCAGCAGCGCCCGGGACAGCCGAAATTCACCCCTCCACTTT. Translation: CASSARDSRNSPLHF.

The gene calls are TRBV18 and TRBJ1-2; D unresolved. This CDR3 is built from 14 residues. The germline V gene has CDR1 KGHSH and CDR2 LQKENI. V was trimmed by 0 bases and J by 5 bases, leaving 10 bases between them. DNA for the CDR3: TGTGCCAGCTCACCACCCTCCCCCGGGTATGGCTACACCTTC. This codes for CASSPPSPGYGYTF.

V is TRBV25-1 and J is TRBJ2-4; D might be TRBD1 (5 bases). The V gene lost 1 base and the J gene lost 2 bases, with 9 bases spanning the gap. This CDR3 comprises 15 residues. Germline V CDR1 and CDR2: MGHDK, SYGVNS. The CDR3 DNA reads TGTGCCAGCAGTGAATCGACAGTAACCAAAAACATTCAGTACTTC. Translation: CASSESTVTKNIQYF.

The V gene is TRBV28, the J gene TRBJ1-1; the D gene is possibly TRBD1 (6 bases). CDR1 and CDR2 from the germline V gene are MDHEN and SYDVKM. Trimming left V 5 bases short and J 5 bases short, with 21 bases between. The CDR3 contains 16 residues. In DNA form, the CDR3 reads TGTGCCAGCAGTAACAACAGGGACTCATGGAGGACTGAAGCTTTCTTT. Encoded protein: CASSNNRDSWRTEAFF. The full variable domain, with the rest looked up from reference TRBV28 and TRBJ1-1, is DVKVTQSSRYLVKRTGEKVFLECVQDMDHENMFWYRQDPGLGLRLIYFSYDVKMKEKGDIPEGYSVSREKKERFSLILESASTNQTSMYLCASSNNRDSWRTEAFFGQGTRLTVV.